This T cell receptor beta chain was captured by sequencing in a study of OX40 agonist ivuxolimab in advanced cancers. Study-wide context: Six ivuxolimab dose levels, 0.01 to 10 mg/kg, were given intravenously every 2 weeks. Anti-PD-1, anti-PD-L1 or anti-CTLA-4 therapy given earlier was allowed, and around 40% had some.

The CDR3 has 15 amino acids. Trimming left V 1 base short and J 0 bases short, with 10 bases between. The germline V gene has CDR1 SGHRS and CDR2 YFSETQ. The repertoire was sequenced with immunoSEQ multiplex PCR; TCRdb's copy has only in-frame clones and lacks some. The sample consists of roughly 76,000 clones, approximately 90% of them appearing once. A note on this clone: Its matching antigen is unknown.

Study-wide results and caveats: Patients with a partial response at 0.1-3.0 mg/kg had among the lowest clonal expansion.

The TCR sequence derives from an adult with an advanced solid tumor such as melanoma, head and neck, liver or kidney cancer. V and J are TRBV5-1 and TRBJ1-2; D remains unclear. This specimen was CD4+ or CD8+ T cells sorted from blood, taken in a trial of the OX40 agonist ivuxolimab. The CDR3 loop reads CASSLTSLSNYGYTF. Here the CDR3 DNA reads TGCGCCAGCAGCTTGACGAGTCTCTCTAACTATGGCTACACCTTC.